Listed below are T cell receptor beta chains from one sample, sequenced in a study of blood T cell repertoires in COVID-19. The method was immunoSEQ multiplex PCR; TCRdb's version includes in-frame clones alone and lacks a portion of them. Of over 150,000 clones in the sample, approximately 86% are singletons; the top ten hold about 2.5%. Sequenced material: peripheral blood. The receptors originated from a woman of 80 years or more with COVID-19, enrolled during active disease. The CDR3 runs from the conserved cysteine through the conserved F or W. Fields, in order: V gene, J gene, D gene, clone size, CDR3 protein, CDR3 DNA. D genes are given only for firm matches. Rows may omit the clone size; those that give it use once, few, many or a size class.

v_call: TRBV5-1; j_call: TRBJ2-5; d_call: -; clone_size: -; cdr3_aa: CASSLGGGKETQYF; cdr3_nt: TGCGCCAGCAGCTTGGGAGGCGGAAAAGAGACCCAGTACTTC
v_call: TRBV5-4; j_call: TRBJ1-4; d_call: -; clone_size: -; cdr3_aa: CASSTQEGGSEKLFF; cdr3_nt: TGTGCCAGCAGCACTCAGGAGGGCGGAAGTGAAAAACTGTTTTTT
v_call: TRBV27; j_call: TRBJ1-3; d_call: -; clone_size: -; cdr3_aa: CASSLVRGNTIYF; cdr3_nt: TGTGCCAGCAGTTTAGTCCGGGGAAACACCATATATTTT
v_call: TRBV2; j_call: TRBJ1-3; d_call: -; clone_size: -; cdr3_aa: CASGENLARGSGNTIYF; cdr3_nt: TGTGCCAGCGGGGAAAACTTAGCTCGGGGTTCTGGAAACACCATATATTTT
v_call: TRBV24-1; j_call: TRBJ2-5; d_call: -; clone_size: -; cdr3_aa: CATSDPRVQETQYF; cdr3_nt: TGTGCCACCAGTGACCCCAGGGTCCAGGAGACCCAGTACTTC
v_call: TRBV7-2; j_call: TRBJ2-3; d_call: -; clone_size: -; cdr3_aa: CASSLTQGLSTDTQYF; cdr3_nt: TGTGCCAGCAGCTTAACTCAGGGTCTAAGCACAGATACGCAGTATTTT
v_call: TRBV28; j_call: TRBJ2-6; d_call: -; clone_size: -; cdr3_aa: CASSLVASGANVLTF; cdr3_nt: TGTGCCAGCAGTCTAGTGGCTTCTGGGGCCAACGTCCTGACTTTC
v_call: TRBV5-1; j_call: TRBJ2-7; d_call: -; clone_size: -; cdr3_aa: CASSLEVTGEQYF; cdr3_nt: TGCGCCAGCAGCTTGGAAGTTACAGGCGAGCAGTACTTC
v_call: TRBV5-6; j_call: TRBJ2-4; d_call: TRBD2; clone_size: once; cdr3_aa: CASSLPGGDIQYF; cdr3_nt: TGTGCCAGCAGCTTGCCCGGGGGGGACATTCAGTACTTC
v_call: TRBV28; j_call: TRBJ2-7; d_call: -; clone_size: -; cdr3_aa: CASRPQGSHYEQYF; cdr3_nt: TGTGCCAGCAGACCTCAGGGGAGTCATTACGAGCAGTACTTC
v_call: TRBV9; j_call: TRBJ2-2; d_call: -; clone_size: -; cdr3_aa: CASSVAGRVPGELFF; cdr3_nt: TGTGCCAGCAGCGTAGCTGGCAGGGTCCCCGGGGAGCTGTTTTTT
v_call: TRBV6-5; j_call: TRBJ1-5; d_call: -; clone_size: -; cdr3_aa: CASSPRGNGNQPQHF; cdr3_nt: TGTGCCAGCAGTCCCAGGGGAAATGGCAATCAGCCCCAGCATTTT
v_call: TRBV28; j_call: TRBJ1-2; d_call: -; clone_size: -; cdr3_aa: CASSSTGYGYTF; cdr3_nt: TGTGCCAGCAGTTCGACAGGCTATGGCTACACCTTC
v_call: TRBV5-8; j_call: TRBJ2-7; d_call: TRBD2; clone_size: -; cdr3_aa: CASSSGGGRIYEQYF; cdr3_nt: TGTGCCAGCAGCTCCGGGGGGGGACGGATCTACGAGCAGTACTTC
v_call: TRBV2; j_call: TRBJ2-1; d_call: TRBD2; clone_size: -; cdr3_aa: CASSQLAEQSYNEQFF; cdr3_nt: TGTGCCAGCAGTCAACTAGCGGAGCAATCGTACAATGAGCAGTTCTTC
v_call: TRBV7-2; j_call: TRBJ2-7; d_call: TRBD1; clone_size: few; cdr3_aa: CASSQARQGTHEQYF; cdr3_nt: TGTGCCAGCAGCCAAGCCCGACAGGGTACCCACGAGCAGTACTTC
v_call: TRBV3-1/TRBV3-2; j_call: TRBJ1-1; d_call: -; clone_size: -; cdr3_aa: CASSPRWGNTEAFF; cdr3_nt: TGTGCCAGCAGCCCTCGGTGGGGCAACACTGAAGCTTTCTTT
v_call: TRBV6-5; j_call: TRBJ2-2; d_call: TRBD1; clone_size: -; cdr3_aa: CASSYSGHRGSGELFF; cdr3_nt: TGTGCCAGCAGTTACTCGGGTCACAGGGGATCCGGGGAGCTGTTTTTT
v_call: TRBV18; j_call: TRBJ1-1; d_call: -; clone_size: -; cdr3_aa: CASSPPTVDKENTEAFF; cdr3_nt: TGTGCCAGCTCACCACCCACAGTCGACAAGGAGAACACTGAAGCTTTCTTT
v_call: TRBV10-3; j_call: TRBJ2-2; d_call: TRBD2; clone_size: -; cdr3_aa: CAISDPSGRIGTGELFF; cdr3_nt: TGTGCCATCAGTGACCCTAGCGGGAGGATAGGCACCGGGGAGCTGTTTTTT
v_call: TRBV18; j_call: TRBJ2-6; d_call: TRBD1; clone_size: -; cdr3_aa: CASSPLPGQSSGANVLTF; cdr3_nt: TGTGCCAGCTCACCACTGCCGGGACAGAGCTCTGGGGCCAACGTCCTGACTTTC
v_call: TRBV7-3; j_call: TRBJ2-3; d_call: TRBD2; clone_size: -; cdr3_aa: CASSLRAGASTDTQYF; cdr3_nt: TGTGCCAGCAGCTTAAGGGCGGGAGCTAGCACAGATACGCAGTATTTT
v_call: TRBV5-4; j_call: TRBJ1-6; d_call: TRBD1; clone_size: -; cdr3_aa: CASSLGPAGTGGGNSPLHF; cdr3_nt: TGTGCCAGCAGCTTGGGGCCGGCTGGGACAGGGGGTGGTAATTCACCCCTCCACTTT
v_call: TRBV12-3/TRBV12-4; j_call: TRBJ1-2; d_call: -; clone_size: -; cdr3_aa: CASGPDSYGYTF; cdr3_nt: TGTGCCAGCGGACCGGACAGCTATGGCTACACCTTC
v_call: TRBV25-1; j_call: TRBJ1-6; d_call: -; clone_size: -; cdr3_aa: CASRDSGVSPLHF; cdr3_nt: TGTGCCAGCAGAGACTCAGGGGTCTCACCCCTCCACTTT
v_call: TRBV4-2; j_call: TRBJ2-1; d_call: TRBD2; clone_size: -; cdr3_aa: CASSLETSGSYNEQFF; cdr3_nt: TGTGCCAGCAGCCTTGAGACTAGCGGGTCCTACAATGAGCAGTTCTTC
v_call: TRBV5-4; j_call: TRBJ2-1; d_call: TRBD1; clone_size: -; cdr3_aa: CATAQGGSSYNEQFF; cdr3_nt: TGTGCCACCGCACAGGGGGGAAGCTCCTACAATGAGCAGTTCTTC
v_call: TRBV7-3; j_call: TRBJ2-3; d_call: TRBD2; clone_size: -; cdr3_aa: CASSSGGAGNTQYF; cdr3_nt: TGTGCCAGCAGCTCTGGAGGAGCGGGAAATACGCAGTATTTT
v_call: TRBV7-9; j_call: TRBJ2-1; d_call: -; clone_size: -; cdr3_aa: CASSLQQGYNEQFF; cdr3_nt: TGTGCCAGCAGCTTACAACAGGGCTACAATGAGCAGTTCTTC
v_call: TRBV4-1; j_call: TRBJ1-4; d_call: -; clone_size: few; cdr3_aa: CASSQDPGETNEKLFF; cdr3_nt: TGCGCCAGCAGCCAAGATCCCGGGGAAACTAATGAAAAACTGTTTTTT
v_call: TRBV5-1; j_call: TRBJ2-2; d_call: -; clone_size: -; cdr3_aa: CASSLAAGKVGELFF; cdr3_nt: TGCGCCAGCAGCTTGGCCGCAGGGAAGGTCGGGGAGCTGTTTTTT
v_call: TRBV6-2/TRBV6-3; j_call: TRBJ2-2; d_call: -; clone_size: -; cdr3_aa: CASSEIRGGELFF; cdr3_nt: TGTGCCAGCAGCGAAATCCGAGGCGGGGAGCTGTTTTTT
v_call: TRBV18; j_call: TRBJ2-7; d_call: -; clone_size: once; cdr3_aa: CASSPPRAPYEQYF; cdr3_nt: TGTGCCAGCTCACCACCGAGGGCGCCGTACGAGCAGTACTTC
v_call: TRBV7-2; j_call: TRBJ1-2; d_call: -; clone_size: -; cdr3_aa: CASSRTAGDYGYTF; cdr3_nt: TGTGCCAGCAGTCGGACGGCCGGGGACTATGGCTACACCTTC
v_call: TRBV5-1; j_call: TRBJ1-4; d_call: -; clone_size: -; cdr3_aa: CASSLGPGGPGREKLFF; cdr3_nt: TGCGCCAGCAGCTTGGGTCCTGGGGGCCCAGGTAGGGAAAAACTGTTTTTT
v_call: TRBV25-1; j_call: TRBJ1-3; d_call: -; clone_size: -; cdr3_aa: CASSEYGTTGGNTIYF; cdr3_nt: TGTGCCAGCAGTGAATACGGGACTACCGGAGGAAACACCATATATTTT
v_call: TRBV28; j_call: TRBJ1-5; d_call: -; clone_size: once; cdr3_aa: CATRTGSQPQHF; cdr3_nt: TGTGCCACCAGGACGGGGTCTCAGCCCCAGCATTTT
v_call: TRBV10-1; j_call: TRBJ2-1; d_call: -; clone_size: -; cdr3_aa: CASSRPWGVNNEQFF; cdr3_nt: TGCGCCAGCAGTCGACCTTGGGGGGTCAACAATGAGCAGTTCTTC
v_call: TRBV2; j_call: TRBJ2-7; d_call: -; clone_size: -; cdr3_aa: CASRPKLGYEQYF; cdr3_nt: TGTGCCAGCAGGCCAAAACTAGGCTACGAGCAGTACTTC
v_call: TRBV6-1; j_call: TRBJ1-1; d_call: -; clone_size: -; cdr3_aa: CASSEATGIGTEAFF; cdr3_nt: TGTGCCAGCAGTGAAGCCACAGGGATTGGCACTGAAGCTTTCTTT
v_call: TRBV5-1; j_call: TRBJ2-1; d_call: -; clone_size: -; cdr3_aa: CASRRGDEQFF; cdr3_nt: TGCGCCAGCAGGCGAGGAGATGAGCAGTTCTTC
v_call: TRBV11-2; j_call: TRBJ2-1; d_call: -; clone_size: -; cdr3_aa: CASSFDRGGEQFF; cdr3_nt: TGTGCCAGCAGCTTTGACCGAGGGGGTGAGCAGTTCTTC
v_call: TRBV29-1; j_call: TRBJ1-3; d_call: -; clone_size: -; cdr3_aa: CSVVLTGSGNTIYF; cdr3_nt: TGCAGCGTTGTCCTGACGGGATCAGGAAACACCATATATTTT